Each of the 32 T cell receptor beta chains below was sequenced from the same sample in a study of shared clonotypes between healthy human individuals (dated by TCRdb to about 2020). The method behind the library was the immunoSEQ multiplex PCR assay. Not all clones reach the TCRdb copy of this immuneACCESS table, which keeps in-frame sequences only. Checked studies attribute under half of the gap to unresolved V genes and leave the rest unexplained. The sample yields about 2.4 million clones; 93% were counted once. The ten largest clones add up to 0.36% of the sample. The sample comprised naive CD4+ T cells from PBMCs. Reading the label with the study, this specimen's cell subset or site is: CD45RA+ positively selected. The receptors shown here come from a young man in good health. Some clones in this sample may be carry-over from other donors' samples.

V and J are TRBV6-6 and TRBJ2-7; TRBD1 matches at 7 bases. From germline, CDR1 is MNHNY and CDR2 SVGAGI (reference sequence). Trimming cost V 0 bases and J 4 bases; bases outside gene matches: 9. The CDR3 has 16 amino acids. CDR3 region: CASSYSNPGGGYEQYF. The CDR3 DNA sequence: TGTGCCAGCAGTTACTCGAACCCAGGGGGTGGATACGAGCAGTACTTC.

The chain uses TRBV5-4 and TRBJ2-5; D is unresolved. The CDR3 length is 14 residues. V lost 3 bases, J lost 0 bases, and 9 bases lay in between. Germline V gene data show CDR1 as SGHNT and CDR2 as YYREEE (reference sequence). CDR3 bases: TGTGCCAGCAGCTCCCGACGTTACCAAGAGACCCAGTACTTC. Protein: CASSSRRYQETQYF.

The chain employs TRBV18 and TRBJ1-2; 8 bases fit TRBD1. Looked up from germline, CDR1 is KGHSH and CDR2 is LQKENI. CDR3 length: 16 residues. V lost 3 bases, J lost 2 bases, and 8 bases stayed unmatched. The CDR3 loop reads CASSPPGQEYNYGYTF. The DNA of the CDR3 is TGTGCCAGCTCACCCCCGGGACAGGAGTACAACTATGGCTACACCTTC.

The V call is TRBV5-1, the J call TRBJ2-3, with D perhaps TRBD2 (5 bases). CDR1 is SGHRS and CDR2 is YFSETQ in the germline V gene. The V end lost 4 bases, the J end lost 1 base, and 10 bases lay between the germline ends. The CDR3 has 14 amino acids. The CDR3: CASSGSGGTDTQYF. The CDR3 DNA sequence: TGCGCCAGCAGCGGGAGTGGCGGCACAGATACGCAGTATTTT.

The chain recombines TRBV6-6 with TRBJ1-2, with D possibly matching TRBD1 (5 bases). V was pared by 7 bases and J by 4 bases, with 10 bases between. The germline gives CDR1 MNHNY, CDR2 SVGAGI (reference sequence). The CDR3 is 12 residues long. CDR3 bases: TGTGCCAGCACCCCCCAGGGCTATGGCTACACCTTC. It yields the protein CASTPQGYGYTF.

This chain links TRBV7-9 with TRBJ2-7; maybe TRBD2 (6 bases). V was cut by 0 bases and J by 4 bases, with 13 bases left in between. The CDR3 consists of 15 residues. CDR1 and CDR2 (germline): SEHNR, FQNEAQ (reference sequence). The DNA of the CDR3 is TGTGCCAGCAGCTTAGCGGAGGGAGTAGGGTACGAGCAGTACTTC. Amino acids: CASSLAEGVGYEQYF.

J is TRBJ2-2 and V is TRBV5-1; 11 nucleotides align to TRBD2. J lost 6 bases, V lost 5 bases, and 12 bases had no gene match. CDR3 length: 17 residues. Germline V CDR1 and CDR2: SGHRS, YFSETQ. Here the CDR3 DNA reads TGCGCCAGCAGGACAACTAGCGGGAGAAATTGGGCCGGGGAGCTGTTTTTT. Amino acid sequence: CASRTTSGRNWAGELFF. The full variable domain, rest sourced from reference TRBV5-1 and TRBJ2-2, is KAGVTQTPRYLIKTRGQQVTLSCSPISGHRSVSWYQQTPGQGLQFLFEYFSETQRNKGNFPGRFSGRQFSNSRSEMNVSTLELGDSALYLCASRTTSGRNWAGELFFGEGSRLTVL.

The rearrangement links TRBV19 to TRBJ2-1, with D hard to call. Deletions cut 6 bases from V and 0 bases from J, with 9 bases between. This CDR3 spans 14 amino acids. Germline V gene sequence: CDR1 LNHDA, CDR2 SQIVND (reference sequence). CDR3 DNA: TGTGCCAGTAGGATGGCGAGCTCCTACAATGAGCAGTTCTTC. It codes for CASRMASSYNEQFF.

The rearrangement joins TRBV7-7 to TRBJ1-2, with a possible D match to TRBD1 (6 bases). CDR1 is SSHAT, CDR2 FNYEAQ, per germline (reference sequence). This CDR3 has 15 residues. Trimming shortened V by 5 bases and J by 2 bases, and 15 bases separated the two germline ends. The CDR3: CASSPGQEYNYGYTF. CDR3 in DNA: TGTGCCAGCAGCCCGGGACAAGAATACAACTATGGCTACACCTTC.

This sequence joins TRBV6-5 and TRBJ1-3; no definite D call. Per germline, CDR1 MNHEY and CDR2 SVGAGI. The V end was cut by 3 bases, the J end by 2 bases, with 8 bases between. The CDR3 runs to 14 residues. CDR3 in DNA: TGTGCCAGCAGTTATTATGGGGCTGGAAACACCATATATTTT. It codes for CASSYYGAGNTIYF.

The chain has TRBV7-6 and TRBJ2-5; 16 bases are shared with TRBD2. The CDR3 consists of 19 residues. Germline CDR1 and CDR2: SGHVS and FNYEAQ. The V segment lost 5 bases and the J segment 1 base; nucleotides outside the gene matches: 10. CDR3 nucleotide sequence: TGTGCCAGCAGCCCACATGGGACTAGCGGGGGGGTGTTCCAAGAGACCCAGTACTTC. Translated, it gives CASSPHGTSGGVFQETQYF.

The gene calls are TRBV5-4 and TRBJ2-5; D is possibly TRBD2 (5 bases). The CDR3 runs 14 residues. Germline V gene sequence: CDR1 SGHNT, CDR2 YYREEE (reference sequence). Trimming removed 4 bases from V and 5 bases from J, with 15 bases in between. The CDR3 sequence is CASSPPSRDETQYF. The DNA of the CDR3 is TGTGCCAGCAGCCCTCCCTCCCGGGATGAGACCCAGTACTTC.

Only a few counts were recorded for this clone. The rearrangement links TRBV5-1 to TRBJ1-5; D is uncertain. The V and J ends lost 0 bases and 4 bases respectively, with 11 bases between them. The germline V gene has CDR1 SGHRS and CDR2 YFSETQ. The CDR3 runs to 15 residues. DNA for the CDR3: TGCGCCAGCAGCTTGGTAGAAGGTCCTAATCAGCCCCAGCATTTT. This encodes CASSLVEGPNQPQHF.

The chain has TRBV5-1 and TRBJ2-7; no firm D call. This CDR3 spans 13 amino acids. Germline V gives CDR1 SGHRS, CDR2 YFSETQ. Trimming took 7 bases from V and 0 from J, leaving 11 bases between them. CDR3 sequence reads: CASGVSPSYEQYF. The CDR3 nucleotides are TGCGCCAGCGGGGTTTCTCCCTCCTACGAGCAGTACTTC.

The chain is built from TRBV18 and TRBJ1-2; perhaps TRBD1 as D (6 bases). The CDR3 has 16 amino acids. CDR1 KGHSH and CDR2 LQKENI come from the germline V gene. V was cut by 3 bases and J by 3 bases, with 17 bases left in between. The CDR3 loop reads CASSPGGGKLDYGYTF. Here the CDR3 DNA reads TGTGCCAGCTCACCCGGGGGCGGAAAGCTTGACTATGGCTACACCTTC.

The V call is TRBV28, the J call TRBJ2-5; no reliable D call. The germline V and J ends were trimmed by 2 bases and 5 bases, with 12 bases remaining between them. Germline CDR1 reads MDHEN; CDR2 reads SYDVKM. This CDR3 spans 14 amino acids. Here the CDR3 reads CASSLGPASETQYF. CDR3 nucleotides: TGTGCCAGCAGTTTAGGACCTGCGTCGGAGACCCAGTACTTC.

V usage is TRBV15 and J usage is TRBJ1-2; 9 bases match TRBD1. V was pared by 5 bases and J by 7 bases, with 11 bases of the junction left unmatched. This CDR3 is built from 15 residues. Germline V gene lookup returns CDR1 LNHNV and CDR2 YYDKDF (reference sequence). The CDR3 here is CATSGRTGASGGYTF. The DNA of the CDR3 is TGTGCCACCAGCGGACGGACAGGGGCAAGTGGTGGCTACACCTTC.

The chain uses TRBV2 and TRBJ1-1; D is undetermined. V was trimmed by 7 bases and J by 4 bases, leaving 13 bases between them. Per germline, CDR1 SNHLY and CDR2 FYNNEI. CDR3 size: 13 residues. Here the CDR3 reads CASMSPPSTEAFF. Written as DNA, the CDR3 is TGTGCCAGCATGAGCCCACCGAGCACTGAAGCTTTCTTT.

The genes are TRBV4-1 and TRBJ2-1; TRBD2 aligns across 9 bases. The germline CDR1 and CDR2 sequences are MGHRA and YSYEKL. J gave up 5 bases and V 1 base, and 6 bases lay outside the gene matches. CDR3 length: 16 amino acids. This chain's CDR3 is CASSQGLRGRDNEQFF. The CDR3 bases are TGCGCCAGCAGCCAAGGGTTGCGCGGGAGGGACAATGAGCAGTTCTTC.

V usage is TRBV5-5 and J usage is TRBJ2-1; 13 bases are shared with TRBD2. CDR1 is SGHKS, CDR2 YYEKEE, per germline (reference sequence). The CDR3 loop spans 18 amino acids. Unmatched junction bases numbered 10, after V lost 2 bases and J lost 5 bases. The CDR3 spells CASSLVSRTSGSHNEQFF. In DNA, the CDR3 is TGTGCCAGCAGCTTAGTCAGTCGGACTAGCGGGAGTCACAATGAGCAGTTCTTC.

The chain uses TRBV7-3 and TRBJ2-7; 8 bases line up with TRBD2. Unmatched junction bases numbered 11, after V lost 5 bases and J lost 5 bases. Germline V CDR1 and CDR2: SGHTA, FQGTGA. The CDR3 runs to 15 residues. CDR3 coding DNA: TGTGCCAGCAGCACCCGACTAGCGTGGGGGAACGAGCAGTACTTC. This sequence encodes CASSTRLAWGNEQYF.

This chain joins TRBV28 and TRBJ2-4, with unresolved D. V was pared by 5 bases and J by 6 bases, with 8 bases between. Germline CDR1 MDHEN, CDR2 SYDVKM. The CDR3 totals 12 residues. In DNA form, the CDR3 reads TGTGCCAGCAGTAGAGTCCCAAACATTCAGTACTTC. Translating gives CASSRVPNIQYF.

This chain joins TRBV9 and TRBJ1-2; a possible D gene is TRBD1 (6 bases). The CDR3 extends over 15 amino acids. Trimming removed 3 bases from V and 6 bases from J, with 18 bases in between. Per germline, CDR1 SGDLS and CDR2 YYNGEE. The CDR3 DNA is TGTGCCAGCAGCGGCCCGCGGGCGCAGGGGAATGGCTACACCTTC. Translation gives CASSGPRAQGNGYTF.

V gene TRBV27 combines with J gene TRBJ2-7, with TRBD2 matching 7 bases. After removal of 5 bases from V and 6 bases from J, the junction contained 10 bases not matched to a gene. Germline V gives CDR1 MNHEY, CDR2 SMNVEV (reference sequence). The CDR3 has 14 residues. CDR3 in amino acids: CASSLAGLVSEQYF. In DNA form, the CDR3 reads TGTGCCAGCAGTCTCGCAGGACTAGTTTCCGAGCAGTACTTC.

For the CDR3, the DNA is TGTGCCAGCAGCCCCAGACCGGCCAGCACAGATACGCAGTATTTT. Its translation: CASSPRPASTDTQYF. This chain links TRBV12-1 with TRBJ2-3. TRBV12-1 is designated a pseudogene. The length of the CDR3 is 15 residues.

The V gene is TRBV5-4, the J gene TRBJ2-7; D might be TRBD2 (7 bases). V was shortened by 7 bases and J by 5 bases, with 25 bases between the two germline ends. The CDR3 extends over 16 amino acids. Germline values: CDR1 SGHNT, CDR2 YYREEE (reference sequence). The CDR3 here is CASARGGSGRVNEQYF. In nucleotides, the CDR3 is TGTGCCAGCGCCCGCGGGGGCTCGGGAAGAGTTAACGAGCAGTACTTC. Full variable domain (rest looked up from reference TRBV5-4 and TRBJ2-7): ETGVTQSPTHLIKTRGQQVTLRCSSQSGHNTVSWYQQALGQGPQFIFQYYREEENGRGNFPPRFSGLQFPNYSSELNVNALELDDSALYLCASARGGSGRVNEQYFGPGTRLTVT.

The J gene is TRBJ1-2, the V gene TRBV7-6; the match to TRBD1 covers 7 bases. V shed 5 bases, J shed 8 bases, and the junction held 8 bases outside the gene matches. The CDR3 totals 13 residues. The germline V gene encodes CDR1 SGHVS and CDR2 FNYEAQ. The CDR3 bases are TGTGCCAGCAGCCCTACAGGGGAAGGGGGCTACACCTTC. Its translation is CASSPTGEGGYTF.

The chain combines TRBV7-8 with TRBJ2-3; D is undetermined. CDR3 length: 13 amino acids. The V end was cut by 1 base, the J end by 6 bases, with 8 bases between. Per the germline V gene, CDR1 is SGHVS and CDR2 is FQNEAQ. DNA of the CDR3: TGTGCCAGCAGCTTAGGGTTTGCGGATACGCAGTATTTT. Protein: CASSLGFADTQYF.

This clone has only a few counts. Other DNA sequences in the same sample also yield this CDR3. The chain links TRBV7-9 to TRBJ1-1; D not certain. The CDR3 consists of 13 residues. V lost 1 base and J 2 bases, leaving 5 bases between the germline ends. Per the germline V gene, CDR1 is SEHNR and CDR2 is FQNEAQ (reference sequence). CDR3 nucleotide sequence: TGTGCCAGCAGCTTAGAACCCAACACTGAAGCTTTCTTT. This sequence encodes CASSLEPNTEAFF.

This sequence joins TRBV10-3 and TRBJ2-2; no clear D. CDR1 is ENHRY and CDR2 is SYGVKD in the germline V gene. The CDR3 covers 14 residues. V was cut by 8 bases and J by 2 bases, with 12 bases left in between. The CDR3 protein is CAIGRRLNTGELFF. The CDR3 nucleotides are TGTGCCATCGGCCGGCGGCTTAACACCGGGGAGCTGTTTTTT.

V gene TRBV6-5 combines with J gene TRBJ1-1, with D tentatively TRBD1 (5 bases). V was pared by 0 bases and J by 2 bases, with 10 bases between. The CDR3 consists of 15 residues. Germline lookup yields CDR1 MNHEY and CDR2 SVGAGI. The CDR3 is CASSYSWGDNTEAFF. The DNA of the CDR3 is TGTGCCAGCAGTTACTCCTGGGGGGACAACACTGAAGCTTTCTTT.

This chain connects TRBV27 to TRBJ2-7; perhaps D is TRBD1 or TRBD2 (5 bases each). This CDR3 contains 13 residues. V lost 8 bases, J lost 5 bases, and 16 bases lay in between. Looked up from germline, CDR1 is MNHEY and CDR2 is SMNVEV (reference sequence). The CDR3 nucleotides are TGTGCCAGCGGCCGGGGCCTGGGCCACGAGCAGTACTTC. Amino acids: CASGRGLGHEQYF.